The clone carrying this T cell receptor (beta chain) was seen only a few times. The target antigen is unknown. These data originate in a study of blood T cells in healthy people across ages. General study findings and limits: It was the long-lived donors that had more naive CD4+ cells and higher diversity than aged donors. Naive and antigen-experienced cells were not separated, limiting conclusive comparison.

Researchers collected about 9.6 milliliters of peripheral blood from every single donor. With V trimmed by 2 bases and J by 7 bases, 15 bases remained unmatched. The CDR3 runs to 18 residues. Germline CDR1 and CDR2: SGHTS and YDEGEE. A second about 6 to 12 cycle PCR used barcoded and J-beta primers. Individual samples furnished no less than 2.5 million CDR3-containing paired-end reads apiece. MiXCR, applied by TCRdb to the 5' RACE reads, yields one record per CDR3 protein. The repertoire includes more than 1 million distinct CDR3 sequences, 40% to 55% of them detected once, and under 20% sits in the top ten.

The TCR comes from a woman aged 60-75 years in good health. The sequenced material came from blood. This chain uses TRBV5-8 with TRBJ2-1; 10 bases map to TRBD2. CDR3: CASSFTSGIPLSRNEQFF. CDR3 DNA: TGTGCCAGCAGCTTCACTAGCGGGATCCCCCTCTCCCGGAATGAGCAGTTCTTC.